Sequencing of this TCR beta chain was carried out in a study of neoadjuvant anti-PD-1 for oral cavity cancer. Study results and limitations: Higher pretreatment Treg/Th17 ratios tracked higher pretreatment blood clonality. With three patients per group, TCR findings need larger cohorts.

Most PBMC samples had about 520 ng input DNA in six replicates. This table comes from immunoSEQ multiplex PCR, and its TCRdb copy is limited to in-frame clones, with some not included. Seen here are over 80,000 clones, roughly four fifths observed once, and the top ten hold about 3.1%. The patients had HPV-negative, locally advanced oral cavity squamous cell carcinoma. This CDR3 comprises 15 residues. The V segment lost 6 bases and the J segment 1 base; nucleotides outside the gene matches: 8. The germline CDR1 and CDR2 sequences are SQVTM and ANQGSEA. In regard to this clone: Antigen specificity is unknown.

The origin of this receptor is a person between 40 and 79 years old with oral cavity squamous cell carcinoma. Sequenced here: PBMCs, sampled before nivolumab (anti-PD-1) treatment. The gene calls are TRBV29-1 and TRBJ2-1; 8 bases align to TRBD2. CDR3 bases: TGCAGCGTGTTGGCGGGAGGAGGGTCCTACAATGAGCAGTTCTTC. Protein product: CSVLAGGGSYNEQFF.